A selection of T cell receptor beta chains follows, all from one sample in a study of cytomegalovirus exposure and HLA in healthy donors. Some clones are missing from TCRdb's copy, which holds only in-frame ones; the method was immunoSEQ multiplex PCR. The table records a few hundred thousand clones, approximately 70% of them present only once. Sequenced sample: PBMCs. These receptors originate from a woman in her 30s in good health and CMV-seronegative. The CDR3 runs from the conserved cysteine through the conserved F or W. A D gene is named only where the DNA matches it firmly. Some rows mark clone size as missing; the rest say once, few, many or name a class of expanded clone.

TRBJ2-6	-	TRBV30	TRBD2	CAWRRGGGASGANVLTF	TGTGCCTGGAGGCGGGGCGGGGGGGCCTCTGGGGCCAACGTCCTGACTTTC
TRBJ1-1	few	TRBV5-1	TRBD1	CASSFEWDRVNTEAFF	TGCGCCAGCAGCTTCGAATGGGACAGGGTGAACACTGAAGCTTTCTTT
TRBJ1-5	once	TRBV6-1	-	CASSALSGQPQHF	TGTGCCAGCAGTGCTTTATCGGGTCAGCCCCAGCATTTT
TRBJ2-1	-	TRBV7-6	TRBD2	CASSLAGGARGLQFF	TGTGCCAGCAGCTTGGCGGGGGGTGCCCGAGGTTTGCAGTTCTTC
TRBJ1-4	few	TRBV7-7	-	CVLPCQVVF	TGTGTTCTACCCTGTCAGGTGGTTTTT
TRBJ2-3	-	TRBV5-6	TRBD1	CASSFSTGGGDTQYF	TGTGCCAGCAGCTTTTCAACAGGGGGTGGAGATACGCAGTATTTT
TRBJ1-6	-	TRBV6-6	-	CASSQVYNSPLHF	TGTGCCAGCAGCCAGGTTTATAATTCACCCCTCCACTTT
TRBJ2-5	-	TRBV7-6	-	CASSATGWWETQYF	TGTGCCAGCAGCGCGACAGGATGGTGGGAGACCCAGTACTTC
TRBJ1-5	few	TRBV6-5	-	CASSFDRNQPQHF	TGTGCCAGCAGTTTCGACAGGAATCAGCCCCAGCATTTT
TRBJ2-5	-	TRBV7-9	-	CSSSPGVLVRPVEETQYF	TGTTCCAGCAGCCCCGGGGTTTTGGTCCGCCCGGTTGAAGAGACCCAGTACTTC
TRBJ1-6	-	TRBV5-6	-	CASSLGTDHSPLHF	TGTGCCAGCAGCTTGGGAACAGACCATTCACCCCTCCACTTT
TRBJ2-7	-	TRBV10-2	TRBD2	CASSDQGLAGTYEQYF	TGCGCCAGCAGTGATCAGGGACTAGCGGGGACCTACGAGCAGTACTTC
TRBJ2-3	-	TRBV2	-	CASSGVYSSTDTQYF	TGTGCCAGCAGTGGAGTATATTCTAGCACAGATACGCAGTATTTT
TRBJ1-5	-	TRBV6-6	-	CASSYSGRDGQPQHF	TGTGCCAGCAGTTACTCGGGGAGGGACGGTCAGCCCCAGCATTTT
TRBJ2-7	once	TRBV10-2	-	CASSDGGAQYEQYF	TGCGCCAGCAGTGATGGGGGCGCCCAGTACGAGCAGTACTTC
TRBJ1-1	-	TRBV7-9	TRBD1	CASSLRLGTGDEAFF	TGTGCCAGCAGCTTACGACTCGGGACAGGGGACGAAGCTTTCTTT
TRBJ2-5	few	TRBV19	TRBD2	CASSLGLAGAETQYF	TGTGCCAGTAGTCTAGGACTAGCGGGAGCAGAGACCCAGTACTTC
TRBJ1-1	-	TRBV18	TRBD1	CASSPPVSNTGGYTEAFF	TGTGCCAGCTCACCACCGGTGTCTAACACAGGGGGGTACACTGAAGCTTTCTTT
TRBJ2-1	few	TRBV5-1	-	CASSTQGSYNEQFF	TGCGCCAGCAGTACACAGGGATCCTACAATGAGCAGTTCTTC
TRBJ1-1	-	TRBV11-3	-	CASSLVGREAFF	TGTGCCAGCAGCTTAGTGGGCAGGGAAGCTTTCTTT
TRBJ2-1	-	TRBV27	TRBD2	CASSDGTISYNEQFF	TGTGCCAGCAGTGACGGGACTATTTCCTACAATGAGCAGTTCTTC
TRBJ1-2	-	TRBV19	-	CASSGYRSYGYTF	TGTGCCAGCTCAGGGTACCGTTCCTATGGCTACACCTTC